This TCR beta chain was sequenced during a study of T cell repertoires in cytomegalovirus infection. V was clipped by 8 bases and J by 5 bases, with 16 bases between them. Germline V gives CDR1 ENHRY, CDR2 SYGVKD. This CDR3 spans 15 amino acids. On this clonotype itself: What it binds is unknown.

TCRdb recomputed calls from the reads with MiXCR, one row per CDR3 protein. Here the sample spans 650,000 to 850,000 distinct CDR3 sequences, approximately 32% being singletons. Sequenced material: cultured CD8+ T cells from PBMCs, taken from culture after CMV antigen stimulation. This clonotype originated in a human donor in good health (CMV status not recorded). Some clones in this sample may be carry-over from other donors' samples. The chain uses TRBV10-3 and TRBJ1-6, with D possibly TRBD1 on 6 matching bases. CDR3 in amino acids: CAIAGASSNNSPLHF. CDR3 in DNA: TGTGCCATCGCGGGGGCCTCTTCGAATAATTCACCCCTCCACTTT.